This TCR beta chain was recorded in a study of blood T cell repertoires in COVID-19. Overall study: Donors in the United States, Italy and Spain gave samples during acute or convalescent COVID-19. PBMCs, B-cell-depleted T cells, or T cells provided the cDNA or gDNA that made up the material.

Trimming left V 1 base short and J 8 bases short, with 14 bases between. The CDR3 is 14 amino acids. CDR1 and CDR2 from the germline V gene are LNHDA and SQIVND (reference sequence). As processed by the authors: Reference gene primers were amplified, and this amplification served to estimate nucleated cell counts. This table comes from immunoSEQ multiplex PCR, and its TCRdb copy is limited to in-frame clones, with some not included. That table furnishes V, J and clone size, whereas the DNA furnished D and trimming. Of more than 200,000 clones detected, 86% appear once; the ten largest clones hold 10%. Seattle researchers signed up patients amid active infection and tracked them longitudinally.

This TCR was sampled from a woman aged 45-65 years with COVID-19, enrolled during active disease. V and J are TRBV19 and TRBJ1-2, with a tentative D call TRBD1 (5 bases). Sequenced material: peripheral blood. The CDR3 nucleotides read TGTGCCAGTAGTATAGGGCCCCCGGGGGAAGGCTACACCTTC. Its translation: CASSIGPPGEGYTF.